This is a list of T cell receptor beta chains from one sample in a study of identifying expanded T cells in peripheral blood. Here immunoSEQ multiplex PCR was the method, and the copy in TCRdb shows in-frame clones only, minus some. The table lists about 89,000 clones, about 91% of them singletons, with under 4.5% in the top ten. Sequenced: blood. All receptors come from a person between 18 and 69 years old in good health. CDR3s include the opening cysteine and the closing phenylalanine or tryptophan. A D gene is named only where the DNA matches it firmly. Where a row states a size, it is once, few, many or the class of an expanded clone; other rows omit it.

j_call: TRBJ2-3; v_call: TRBV12-1; d_call: -; clone_size: -; cdr3_aa: CARRTVGTGTDTQYF; cdr3_nt: -
j_call: TRBJ1-2; v_call: TRBV7-2; d_call: TRBD1; clone_size: once; cdr3_aa: CASSLGLQGGVYGYTF; cdr3_nt: TGTGCCAGCAGCTTAGGCTTACAGGGGGGGGTCTATGGCTACACCTTC
j_call: TRBJ1-1; v_call: TRBV5-8; d_call: -; clone_size: -; cdr3_aa: CASSPFVDSLTEAFF; cdr3_nt: TGTGCCAGCAGCCCGTTCGTTGACAGCCTCACTGAAGCTTTCTTT
j_call: TRBJ2-5; v_call: TRBV5-3; d_call: TRBD2; clone_size: -; cdr3_aa: CARSYRLAGRIETQYF; cdr3_nt: TGTGCCAGAAGCTATAGACTAGCGGGTAGGATAGAGACCCAGTACTTC
j_call: TRBJ2-5; v_call: TRBV4-3; d_call: -; clone_size: once; cdr3_aa: CASCQGLGTPETQYF; cdr3_nt: TGCGCCAGCTGCCAGGGCCTCGGGACACCGGAGACCCAGTACTTC
j_call: TRBJ2-6; v_call: TRBV4-2; d_call: -; clone_size: -; cdr3_aa: CASSPLGANVLTF; cdr3_nt: TGTGCCAGCAGCCCCTTAGGGGCCAACGTCCTGACTTTC
j_call: TRBJ2-7; v_call: TRBV9; d_call: -; clone_size: -; cdr3_aa: CASSSGGASSYEQYF; cdr3_nt: TGTGCCAGCAGCTCCGGGGGAGCGAGCTCCTACGAGCAGTACTTC
j_call: TRBJ1-6; v_call: TRBV28; d_call: -; clone_size: -; cdr3_aa: CASRPALGLRNSPLHF; cdr3_nt: TGTGCCAGCAGGCCTGCCTTGGGGCTCAGGAATTCACCCCTCCACTTT
j_call: TRBJ2-7; v_call: TRBV11-2; d_call: TRBD2; clone_size: -; cdr3_aa: CASSPGLAEVWADEQYF; cdr3_nt: TGTGCCAGCAGCCCGGGACTAGCGGAGGTCTGGGCGGACGAGCAGTACTTC
j_call: TRBJ2-5; v_call: TRBV6-6; d_call: TRBD1; clone_size: -; cdr3_aa: CASSQDRAGETQYF; cdr3_nt: TGTGCCAGCAGTCAGGACAGGGCGGGAGAGACCCAGTACTTC
j_call: TRBJ2-7; v_call: TRBV27; d_call: TRBD1; clone_size: -; cdr3_aa: CASSLEGTGASYEQYF; cdr3_nt: TGTGCCAGCAGTTTAGAGGGGACAGGGGCCTCCTACGAGCAGTACTTC
j_call: TRBJ2-6; v_call: TRBV21-1; d_call: -; clone_size: -; cdr3_aa: CASSPPSGANVLTF; cdr3_nt: TGTGCCAGCAGTCCGCCCTCTGGGGCCAACGTCCTGACTTTC
j_call: TRBJ2-5; v_call: TRBV25-1; d_call: -; clone_size: -; cdr3_aa: CASKPWSGGPSETQYF; cdr3_nt: TGTGCCAGCAAGCCCTGGTCAGGGGGGCCTTCAGAGACCCAGTACTTC
j_call: TRBJ1-1; v_call: TRBV25-1; d_call: -; clone_size: -; cdr3_aa: CASSQKGTEAFF; cdr3_nt: TGTGCCAGCAGTCAAAAGGGCACTGAAGCTTTCTTT
j_call: TRBJ1-1; v_call: TRBV19; d_call: -; clone_size: -; cdr3_aa: CASSEGSTEAFF; cdr3_nt: TGTGCCAGTAGTGAGGGGAGTACTGAAGCTTTCTTT
j_call: TRBJ1-5; v_call: TRBV10-2; d_call: -; clone_size: once; cdr3_aa: CASSDWVQPQHF; cdr3_nt: TGCGCCAGCAGTGATTGGGTACAGCCCCAGCATTTT
j_call: TRBJ2-2; v_call: TRBV7-9; d_call: TRBD2; clone_size: -; cdr3_aa: CASRPLLAGESGELFF; cdr3_nt: TGTGCCAGCCGCCCGCTCCTAGCGGGAGAATCCGGGGAGCTGTTTTTT
j_call: TRBJ2-7; v_call: TRBV2; d_call: -; clone_size: -; cdr3_aa: CASSRDSTYEQYF; cdr3_nt: TGTGCCAGCAGTCGGGACTCCACCTACGAGCAGTACTTC
j_call: TRBJ2-3; v_call: TRBV2; d_call: TRBD1; clone_size: -; cdr3_aa: CASSSQGTPSTDTQYF; cdr3_nt: TGTGCCAGCAGTTCACAGGGGACGCCGAGCACAGATACGCAGTATTTT
j_call: TRBJ2-5; v_call: TRBV2; d_call: -; clone_size: -; cdr3_aa: CASSEMVPGVLETQYF; cdr3_nt: TGTGCCAGCAGTGAAATGGTGCCAGGGGTTCTAGAGACCCAGTACTTC
j_call: TRBJ2-1; v_call: TRBV4-3; d_call: -; clone_size: once; cdr3_aa: CASSQVLGSEQFF; cdr3_nt: TGCGCCAGCAGCCAGGTACTAGGGTCTGAGCAGTTCTTC
j_call: TRBJ1-2; v_call: TRBV30; d_call: TRBD1; clone_size: -; cdr3_aa: CAWSAPQAQGIGYGYTF; cdr3_nt: TGTGCCTGGAGTGCCCCTCAGGCACAGGGGATAGGCTATGGCTACACCTTC
j_call: TRBJ1-1; v_call: TRBV28; d_call: -; clone_size: once; cdr3_aa: CASSLSWDHTEAFF; cdr3_nt: TGTGCCAGCAGTTTAAGTTGGGACCACACTGAAGCTTTCTTT
j_call: TRBJ2-2; v_call: TRBV7-3; d_call: -; clone_size: -; cdr3_aa: CASSSQGGDTGELFF; cdr3_nt: TGTGCCAGCAGCTCTCAGGGAGGAGACACCGGGGAGCTGTTTTTT
j_call: TRBJ2-1; v_call: TRBV5-4; d_call: -; clone_size: -; cdr3_aa: CASSLDKAYNEQFF; cdr3_nt: TGTGCCAGCAGCCTGGACAAGGCCTACAATGAGCAGTTCTTC
j_call: TRBJ2-6; v_call: TRBV21-1; d_call: -; clone_size: -; cdr3_aa: CASSKSGTAGLAGDRTGANVLTF; cdr3_nt: TGTGCCAGCAGCAAATCCGGGACCGCCGGACTAGCGGGAGACCGGACTGGGGCCAACGTCCTGACTTTC
j_call: TRBJ2-1; v_call: TRBV19; d_call: -; clone_size: -; cdr3_aa: CASSMTQSLYNEQFF; cdr3_nt: TGTGCCAGTAGTATGACACAGTCCCTCTACAATGAGCAGTTCTTC
j_call: TRBJ1-1; v_call: TRBV6-5; d_call: TRBD1; clone_size: few; cdr3_aa: CASSRGVTEAFF; cdr3_nt: TGTGCCAGCTCCAGGGGGGTCACTGAAGCTTTCTTT
j_call: TRBJ2-1; v_call: TRBV28; d_call: -; clone_size: -; cdr3_aa: CASSPYDGYNEQFF; cdr3_nt: TGTGCCAGCAGTCCTTATGACGGATACAATGAGCAGTTCTTC
j_call: TRBJ2-3; v_call: TRBV30; d_call: TRBD2; clone_size: -; cdr3_aa: CAWSRGEVTDTQYF; cdr3_nt: TGTGCCTGGAGTCGGGGGGAGGTCACAGATACGCAGTATTTT
j_call: TRBJ1-3; v_call: TRBV10-3; d_call: -; clone_size: -; cdr3_aa: CAIRNADTIYF; cdr3_nt: TGTGCCATCAGAAACGCTGACACCATATATTTT
j_call: TRBJ2-7; v_call: TRBV27; d_call: -; clone_size: -; cdr3_aa: CASSLKGSYEQYF; cdr3_nt: TGTGCCAGCAGTTTAAAGGGCTCCTACGAGCAGTACTTC
j_call: TRBJ2-1; v_call: TRBV28; d_call: -; clone_size: -; cdr3_aa: CASSLEGFSGSSYNEQFF; cdr3_nt: TGTGCCAGCAGTTTGGAGGGATTTAGTGGAAGCTCCTACAATGAGCAGTTCTTC
j_call: TRBJ2-7; v_call: TRBV7-8; d_call: TRBD2; clone_size: -; cdr3_aa: CASGTSGSYEQYF; cdr3_nt: TGTGCCAGCGGGACTAGCGGCTCCTACGAGCAGTACTTC
j_call: TRBJ1-1; v_call: TRBV28; d_call: -; clone_size: -; cdr3_aa: CASSKGPWTEAFF; cdr3_nt: TGTGCCAGCAGTAAAGGGCCGTGGACTGAAGCTTTCTTT
j_call: TRBJ2-1; v_call: TRBV29-1; d_call: TRBD2; clone_size: -; cdr3_aa: CSVLAGGPYNEQFF; cdr3_nt: TGCAGCGTTCTGGCGGGAGGGCCCTACAATGAGCAGTTCTTC
j_call: TRBJ1-1; v_call: TRBV7-3; d_call: -; clone_size: -; cdr3_aa: CASSLSPGNTEAFF; cdr3_nt: TGTGCCAGCAGCTTAAGCCCCGGGAACACTGAAGCTTTCTTT
j_call: TRBJ2-3; v_call: TRBV7-8; d_call: TRBD2; clone_size: -; cdr3_aa: CASGGTSGADTDTQYF; cdr3_nt: TGTGCCAGCGGGGGGACTAGCGGGGCCGATACAGATACGCAGTATTTT
j_call: TRBJ2-7; v_call: TRBV6-4; d_call: TRBD1; clone_size: few; cdr3_aa: CASSDSPGQGAGEQYF; cdr3_nt: TGTGCCAGCAGTGACAGCCCGGGACAGGGGGCTGGCGAGCAGTACTTC
j_call: TRBJ2-1; v_call: TRBV5-1; d_call: TRBD2; clone_size: -; cdr3_aa: CASSAASGGSDEQFF; cdr3_nt: TGCGCCAGCAGCGCCGCTAGCGGGGGTTCCGATGAGCAGTTCTTC
j_call: TRBJ2-1; v_call: TRBV2; d_call: -; clone_size: -; cdr3_aa: CASSETRSADEQFF; cdr3_nt: TGTGCCAGCAGTGAAACCCGGAGTGCTGATGAGCAGTTCTTC
j_call: TRBJ2-2; v_call: TRBV6-4; d_call: TRBD1; clone_size: -; cdr3_aa: CASSDSNRGTTGELFF; cdr3_nt: TGTGCCAGCAGTGACTCAAACAGGGGTACGACCGGGGAGCTGTTTTTT
j_call: TRBJ2-6; v_call: TRBV4-2; d_call: -; clone_size: -; cdr3_aa: CASSHTGGGYSGANVLTF; cdr3_nt: TGTGCCAGCAGCCATACGGGTGGGGGGTACTCTGGGGCCAACGTCCTGACTTTC
j_call: TRBJ2-4; v_call: TRBV7-8; d_call: TRBD2; clone_size: -; cdr3_aa: CASSLLLAGGIQYF; cdr3_nt: TGTGCCAGCAGCTTACTACTAGCGGGGGGCATTCAGTACTTC
j_call: TRBJ2-7; v_call: TRBV5-4; d_call: -; clone_size: -; cdr3_aa: CASSPRGGASSYEQYF; cdr3_nt: TGTGCCAGCAGCCCCAGGGGGGGGGCGAGTTCCTACGAGCAGTACTTC
j_call: TRBJ2-7; v_call: TRBV5-1; d_call: TRBD2; clone_size: -; cdr3_aa: CASSSRTSGGIKYDYEQYF; cdr3_nt: TGCGCCAGCAGCTCCCGGACTAGCGGGGGGATAAAGTACGACTACGAGCAGTACTTC
j_call: TRBJ2-7; v_call: TRBV2; d_call: TRBD2; clone_size: -; cdr3_aa: CASSATRGGDEQYF; cdr3_nt: TGTGCCAGCAGTGCTACCCGGGGGGGCGACGAGCAGTACTTC
j_call: TRBJ2-5; v_call: TRBV19; d_call: TRBD2; clone_size: -; cdr3_aa: CASSMWGLAGPVSQYF; cdr3_nt: TGTGCCAGTAGTATGTGGGGACTAGCGGGACCCGTCAGCCAGTACTTC
j_call: TRBJ2-2; v_call: TRBV14; d_call: TRBD1; clone_size: once; cdr3_aa: CASSPTGTVFTGELFF; cdr3_nt: TGTGCCAGCAGCCCCACCGGGACAGTTTTTACCGGGGAGCTGTTTTTT
j_call: TRBJ2-5; v_call: TRBV4-1; d_call: TRBD2; clone_size: -; cdr3_aa: CASSQEALRASGTQETQYF; cdr3_nt: TGCGCCAGCAGCCAAGAGGCTCTGCGGGCTAGCGGAACTCAAGAGACCCAGTACTTC
j_call: TRBJ2-7; v_call: TRBV7-8; d_call: TRBD1; clone_size: -; cdr3_aa: CASSSRRQGVPDEQYF; cdr3_nt: TGTGCCAGCAGCTCACGAAGACAGGGAGTTCCCGACGAGCAGTACTTC
j_call: TRBJ1-1; v_call: TRBV10-2; d_call: -; clone_size: -; cdr3_aa: CASSEGGWGRTEAFF; cdr3_nt: TGCGCCAGCAGTGAGGGGGGATGGGGTAGGACTGAAGCTTTCTTT
j_call: TRBJ2-5; v_call: TRBV5-6; d_call: -; clone_size: -; cdr3_aa: CASSLVGAGMGETQYF; cdr3_nt: TGTGCCAGCAGCTTGGTCGGGGCGGGGATGGGAGAGACCCAGTACTTC
j_call: TRBJ2-7; v_call: TRBV9; d_call: TRBD1; clone_size: -; cdr3_aa: CASSPWDRPYEQYF; cdr3_nt: TGTGCCAGCAGCCCATGGGACAGGCCCTACGAGCAGTACTTC
j_call: TRBJ1-1; v_call: TRBV7-6; d_call: -; clone_size: -; cdr3_aa: CASSPWGGVNTEAFF; cdr3_nt: TGTGCCAGCAGCCCTTGGGGGGGGGTGAACACTGAAGCTTTCTTT
j_call: TRBJ2-1; v_call: TRBV6-1; d_call: -; clone_size: -; cdr3_aa: CASSGWTAVRFF; cdr3_nt: TGTGCCAGCAGTGGTTGGACTGCCGTGCGGTTCTTC
j_call: TRBJ2-3; v_call: TRBV28; d_call: TRBD1; clone_size: few; cdr3_aa: CASSNNRGATDTQYF; cdr3_nt: TGTGCCAGCAGTAACAACAGGGGCGCCACAGATACGCAGTATTTT
j_call: TRBJ2-2; v_call: TRBV5-1; d_call: TRBD2; clone_size: -; cdr3_aa: CASSFGGAGNGELFF; cdr3_nt: TGCGCCAGCAGCTTCGGGGGGGCCGGGAACGGGGAGCTGTTTTTT
j_call: TRBJ2-3; v_call: TRBV5-4; d_call: -; clone_size: -; cdr3_aa: CASSLANSGFTDTQYF; cdr3_nt: TGTGCCAGCAGCTTGGCCAACTCGGGTTTCACAGATACGCAGTATTTT
j_call: TRBJ1-4; v_call: TRBV28; d_call: -; clone_size: -; cdr3_aa: CASSFSGAATNEKLFF; cdr3_nt: TGTGCCAGCAGTTTTTCGGGGGCGGCTACTAATGAAAAACTGTTTTTT